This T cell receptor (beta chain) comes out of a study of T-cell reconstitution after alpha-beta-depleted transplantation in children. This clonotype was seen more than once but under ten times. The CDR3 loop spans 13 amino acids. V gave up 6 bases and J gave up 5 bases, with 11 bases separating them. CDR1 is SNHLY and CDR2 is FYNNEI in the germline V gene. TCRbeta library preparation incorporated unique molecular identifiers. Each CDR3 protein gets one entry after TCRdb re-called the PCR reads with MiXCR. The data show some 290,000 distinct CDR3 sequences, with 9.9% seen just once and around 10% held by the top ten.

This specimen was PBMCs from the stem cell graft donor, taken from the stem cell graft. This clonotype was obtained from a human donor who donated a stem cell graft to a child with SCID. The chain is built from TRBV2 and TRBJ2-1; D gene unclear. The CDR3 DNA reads TGTGCCAGCAGAGGCGACGGCGACAATGAGCAGTTCTTC. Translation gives CASRGDGDNEQFF.